The 14 T cell receptor beta chains below were found in one sample sequenced in a study of patients and donors after allogeneic stem cell transplantation. TCRdb recomputed calls from the RT-PCR reads with MiXCR, one row per CDR3 protein. The sample holds 920,000 or so distinct CDR3 sequences, about a sixth seen once. Input material: blood, either unsorted or a sorted T cell fraction (not recorded which). The receptors were sampled from a human donor who was either an allogeneic HSCT recipient or a stem cell or donor lymphocyte infusion donor (not recorded which). It is not recorded whose cells these are; they may come from a transplant donor.

The rearrangement uses TRBV5-1 and TRBJ2-1, with 10 nucleotides matching TRBD1. The V and J ends lost 9 bases and 2 bases, in that order; junction bases with no gene match: 11. Germline-derived CDR1 and CDR2 are SGHRS and YFSETQ. This CDR3 comprises 16 residues. The CDR3 loop reads CATGQLGQGTYNEQFF. The CDR3 nucleotides read TGCGCCACGGGCCAGTTGGGACAGGGGACCTACAATGAGCAGTTCTTC.

The V gene is TRBV7-2, the J gene TRBJ1-2; 7 bases match TRBD1. CDR3 length: 14 residues. V was clipped by 1 base and J by 4 bases; unmatched bases: 3. CDR1 SGHTA and CDR2 FQGNSA come from the germline V gene. Here the CDR3 DNA reads TGTGCCAGCAGCTTAGAATCAGGGGGCTATGGCTACACCTTC. It translates to CASSLESGGYGYTF.

This clonotype has more than one count but fewer than ten. The CDR3: CSARDEGSQPQHF. For the CDR3, the DNA is TGCAGTGCTAGAGATGAGGGGAGTCAGCCCCAGCATTTT. The chain recombines TRBV20-1 with TRBJ1-5; D possibly corresponds to TRBD1 (5 bases). Between the trimmed V and J ends, which lost 0 bases and 6 bases, there was a span of 9 bases. Germline CDR1 and CDR2: DFQATT and SNEGSKA (reference sequence). There are 13 residues in the CDR3.

This clonotype was seen only a few times. J is TRBJ2-3 and V is TRBV11-2, with TRBD2 matching 9 bases. The V segment lost 3 bases and the J segment 4 bases; nucleotides outside the gene matches: 5. Germline V gives CDR1 SGHAT, CDR2 FQNNGV. The CDR3 has 15 residues. CDR3 DNA sequence: TGTGCCAGCAGCTTTAGCGGGAGAATATCAGATACGCAGTATTTT. This translates into CASSFSGRISDTQYF.

This clonotype was found a few times. CDR3 sequence: CASSILPDTQYF. CDR3 sequence (DNA): TGTGCCAGCAGCATCCTGCCAGATACGCAGTATTTT. This chain connects TRBV12-3 or TRBV12-4 to TRBJ2-3, with no clear D. Trimming pared 6 bases from V and 4 bases from J, leaving 8 bases between. The CDR3 runs to 12 residues.

This chain uses TRBV9 with TRBJ1-3, with D perhaps matching TRBD1 (5 bases). This CDR3 region has 15 residues. The V gene lost 4 bases and the J gene lost 0 bases, with 11 bases spanning the gap. Germline V CDR1 and CDR2: SGDLS, YYNGEE. For the CDR3, the DNA is TGTGCCAGCAGCCAAGGAGGGGACTCTGGAAACACCATATATTTT. The encoded protein is CASSQGGDSGNTIYF.

This clonotype occurred a few times. The rearrangement links TRBV6-2 or TRBV6-3 to TRBJ2-7; D ambiguous. The CDR3 totals 17 residues. V dropped 4 bases and J dropped 2 bases, with 21 bases sitting between them. Germline values: CDR1 MNHEY, CDR2 SVGEGT. The CDR3 coding sequence is TGTGCCAGCAGTTCCCTCGGTGGGCGGCCCACGGCCTACGAGCAGTACTTC. Protein: CASSSLGGRPTAYEQYF.

The CDR3 nucleotides read TGTGCCAGCTCGCCTGGGACCCTCACAGATACGCAGTATTTT. This codes for CASSPGTLTDTQYF. V gene TRBV18 combines with J gene TRBJ2-3; D is perhaps TRBD1 or TRBD2 (5 bases each). V lost 6 bases and J 2 bases, leaving 12 bases between the germline ends. The germline gives CDR1 KGHSH, CDR2 LQKENI. The CDR3 is 14 residues long.

This clonotype was counted only a few times. The V call is TRBV7-2, the J call TRBJ2-7; tentative D call: TRBD1 (6 bases). Trimming stripped 2 bases from V and 3 bases from J, with 17 bases between. Germline lookup yields CDR1 SGHTA and CDR2 FQGNSA. The CDR3 is 16 amino acids. The CDR3: CASSLTGPPFFYEQYF. CDR3 nucleotide sequence: TGTGCCAGCAGCTTAACAGGGCCTCCGTTTTTCTACGAGCAGTACTTC.

The gene calls are TRBV20-1 and TRBJ1-6; D perhaps matches TRBD1 (6 bases). Trimming stripped 3 bases from V and 1 base from J, with 19 bases between. The germline gives CDR1 DFQATT, CDR2 SNEGSKA (reference sequence). The CDR3 is 18 amino acids. The CDR3 nucleotides read TGCAGTGCTAGGAACAGGGAAGGGCTAGGATCCTATAATTCACCCCTCCACTTT. It translates to CSARNREGLGSYNSPLHF.

The V and J genes are TRBV20-1 and TRBJ1-1; TRBD1 might be the D (5 bases). The CDR3 is 15 amino acids. Deletions cut 3 bases from V and 0 bases from J, with 14 bases between. The V gene's germline CDR1 is DFQATT and CDR2 SNEGSKA (reference sequence). CDR3 coding DNA: TGCAGTGCTAGTTCTCAAGGGGCACTGAACACTGAAGCTTTCTTT. It is translated as CSASSQGALNTEAFF.

This sequence joins TRBV27 and TRBJ2-5, with D unclear. The germline CDR1 and CDR2 sequences are MNHEY and SMNVEV (reference sequence). The CDR3 covers 13 residues. V lost 3 bases and J 3 bases, leaving 8 bases between the germline ends. The CDR3 DNA follows: TGTGCCAGCAGTTTCGCCACAGAAGAGACCCAGTACTTC. Protein sequence: CASSFATEETQYF.

This clonotype has more than one count but fewer than ten. This sequence joins TRBV4-2 and TRBJ2-7, with 7 bases lining up with TRBD2. Germline CDR1 LGHNA, CDR2 YNFKEQ. Unmatched junction bases numbered 8, after V lost 0 bases and J lost 3 bases. The CDR3 consists of 16 residues. The CDR3 region has the DNA TGTGCCAGCAGCCAAGAGGAGCCCGGACTAGGCTACGAGCAGTACTTC. Residues: CASSQEEPGLGYEQYF.

The chain employs TRBV28 and TRBJ2-2, with 12 positions matching TRBD1. Germline V gives CDR1 MDHEN, CDR2 SYDVKM. V trimming: 5 bases; J trimming: 5 bases; junction bases outside the gene matches: 3. The CDR3 loop spans 15 amino acids. CDR3 residues: CASSRDRGRTGELFF. The CDR3 nucleotides are TGTGCCAGCAGTCGGGACAGGGGGCGTACCGGGGAGCTGTTTTTT.